The rows below give T cell receptor beta chains drawn from one sample of a study of monozygotic twins with inflammatory bowel disease. TCRdb re-called the 5' RACE reads and gives one entry per CDR3 protein, without DNA. The sample's table shows approximately 210,000 distinct CDR3 sequences. The source material was blood. The source is a human donor with ulcerative colitis or Crohn's disease, or a healthy co-twin of an affected twin (not recorded which). CDR3s include the opening cysteine and the closing phenylalanine or tryptophan.

J gene: TRBJ2-3; V gene: TRBV18; CDR3 protein: CASGPKASTDTQYF
J gene: TRBJ2-3; V gene: TRBV25-1; CDR3 protein: CASSEPGLADTQYF
J gene: TRBJ1-5; V gene: TRBV28; CDR3 protein: CASSLGPWGLGQPQHF
J gene: TRBJ1-2; V gene: TRBV6-5; CDR3 protein: CASSYSKSGGGYTF
J gene: TRBJ2-5; V gene: TRBV7-8; CDR3 protein: CASTKGQGEETQYF
J gene: TRBJ2-1; V gene: TRBV27; CDR3 protein: CAVPRTGANEQFF
J gene: TRBJ2-7; V gene: TRBV5-1; CDR3 protein: CASSLFGQGSSYEQYF
J gene: TRBJ1-1; V gene: TRBV19; CDR3 protein: CASSIDRSNTEAFF
J gene: TRBJ1-2; V gene: TRBV7-9; CDR3 protein: CASSLAGAQAYGYTF
J gene: TRBJ2-3; V gene: TRBV15; CDR3 protein: CATSRTTGDFTDTQYF
J gene: TRBJ2-1; V gene: TRBV7-3; CDR3 protein: CASSPDRVYEQFF
J gene: TRBJ2-5; V gene: TRBV20-1; CDR3 protein: CSARKRGYQETQYF
J gene: TRBJ2-1; V gene: TRBV5-1; CDR3 protein: CASSLGLVGNEQFF
J gene: TRBJ2-2; V gene: TRBV7-6; CDR3 protein: CASSPQLAKNTGELFF
J gene: TRBJ1-1; V gene: TRBV7-6; CDR3 protein: CASSLAAGVGTEAFF
J gene: TRBJ2-3; V gene: TRBV7-3; CDR3 protein: CASSLGAGGPDTQYF
J gene: TRBJ1-1; V gene: TRBV6-6; CDR3 protein: CASSYPSKNTEAFF
J gene: TRBJ1-6; V gene: TRBV5-6; CDR3 protein: CASSSGGGLSPLHF
J gene: TRBJ2-7; V gene: TRBV27; CDR3 protein: CASSLEGGNEQYF
J gene: TRBJ1-5; V gene: TRBV20-1; CDR3 protein: CSASGTGVSNQPQHF
J gene: TRBJ2-6; V gene: TRBV27; CDR3 protein: CASSLSVGASGANVLTF
J gene: TRBJ1-5; V gene: TRBV6-6; CDR3 protein: CASRRDSNQPQHF
J gene: TRBJ2-7; V gene: TRBV7-4; CDR3 protein: CASSSRQVGFVLYEQYF
J gene: TRBJ1-2; V gene: TRBV7-9; CDR3 protein: CASSPTGLHGYTF
J gene: TRBJ2-5; V gene: TRBV7-2; CDR3 protein: CASSPGLAGETQYF
J gene: TRBJ1-5; V gene: TRBV4-3; CDR3 protein: CASSQDRAGKSQPQHF
J gene: TRBJ1-6; V gene: TRBV27; CDR3 protein: CASSYPNSPLHF
J gene: TRBJ2-7; V gene: TRBV6-5; CDR3 protein: CASSSNYNEQYF